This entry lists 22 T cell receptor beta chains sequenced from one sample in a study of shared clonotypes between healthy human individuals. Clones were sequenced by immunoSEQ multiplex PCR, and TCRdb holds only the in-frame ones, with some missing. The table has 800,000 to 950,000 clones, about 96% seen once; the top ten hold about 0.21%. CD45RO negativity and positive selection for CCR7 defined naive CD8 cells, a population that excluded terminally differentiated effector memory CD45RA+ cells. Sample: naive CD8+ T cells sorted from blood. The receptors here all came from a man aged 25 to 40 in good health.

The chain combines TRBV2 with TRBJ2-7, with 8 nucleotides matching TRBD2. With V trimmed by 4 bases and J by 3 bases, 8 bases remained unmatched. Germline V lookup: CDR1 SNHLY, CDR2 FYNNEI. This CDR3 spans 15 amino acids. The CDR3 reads CASSGGGSGLYEQYF. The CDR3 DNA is TGTGCCAGCAGTGGCGGGGGGTCGGGCCTCTACGAGCAGTACTTC. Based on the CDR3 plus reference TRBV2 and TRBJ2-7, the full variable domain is EPEVTQTPSHQVTQMGQEVILRCVPISNHLYFYWYRQILGQKVEFLVSFYNNEISEKSEIFDDQFSVERPDGSNFTLKIRSTKLEDSAMYFCASSGGGSGLYEQYFGPGTRLTVT.

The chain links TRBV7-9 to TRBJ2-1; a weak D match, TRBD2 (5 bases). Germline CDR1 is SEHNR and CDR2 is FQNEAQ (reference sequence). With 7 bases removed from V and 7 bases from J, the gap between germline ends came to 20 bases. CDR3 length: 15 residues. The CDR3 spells CASTQAPSFGNEQFF. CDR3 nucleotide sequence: TGTGCCAGCACCCAAGCGCCTAGCTTCGGGAATGAGCAGTTCTTC.

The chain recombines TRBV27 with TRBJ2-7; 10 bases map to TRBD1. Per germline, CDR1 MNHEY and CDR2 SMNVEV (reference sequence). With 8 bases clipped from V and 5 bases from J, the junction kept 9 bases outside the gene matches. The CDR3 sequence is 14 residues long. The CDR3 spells CASGEGQGNHEQYF. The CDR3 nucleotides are TGTGCCAGCGGTGAGGGACAGGGGAACCACGAGCAGTACTTC.

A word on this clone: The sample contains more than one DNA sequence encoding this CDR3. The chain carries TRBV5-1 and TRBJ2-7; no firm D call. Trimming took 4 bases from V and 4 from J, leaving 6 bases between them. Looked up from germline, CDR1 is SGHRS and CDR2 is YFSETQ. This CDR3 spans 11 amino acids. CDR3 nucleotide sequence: TGCGCCAGCAGCATGGGATACGAGCAGTACTTC. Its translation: CASSMGYEQYF.

CDR3 sequence (DNA): TGTGCCAGCAGCTCCGGGTCCTCAGCGCATTACAATGAGCAGTTCTTC. This gives the protein CASSSGSSAHYNEQFF. The rearrangement uses TRBV7-9 and TRBJ2-1; no clear D gene. CDR3 length: 16 residues. Germline V lookup: CDR1 SEHNR, CDR2 FQNEAQ (reference sequence). The germline V and J ends were trimmed by 4 bases and 4 bases, with 17 bases remaining between them.

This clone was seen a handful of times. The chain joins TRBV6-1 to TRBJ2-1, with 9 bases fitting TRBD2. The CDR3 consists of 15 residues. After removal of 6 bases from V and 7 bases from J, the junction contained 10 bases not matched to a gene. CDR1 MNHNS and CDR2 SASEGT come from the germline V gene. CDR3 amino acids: CASRAGTSRRNEQFF. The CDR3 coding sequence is TGTGCCAGCAGGGCCGGGACTAGCAGGAGGAATGAGCAGTTCTTC.

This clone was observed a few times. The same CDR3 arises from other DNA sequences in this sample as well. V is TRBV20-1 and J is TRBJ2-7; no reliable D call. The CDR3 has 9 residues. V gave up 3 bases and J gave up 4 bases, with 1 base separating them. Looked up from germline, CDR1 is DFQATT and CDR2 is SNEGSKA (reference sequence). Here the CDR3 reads CSASYEQYF. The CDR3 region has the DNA TGCAGTGCTAGTTACGAGCAGTACTTC.

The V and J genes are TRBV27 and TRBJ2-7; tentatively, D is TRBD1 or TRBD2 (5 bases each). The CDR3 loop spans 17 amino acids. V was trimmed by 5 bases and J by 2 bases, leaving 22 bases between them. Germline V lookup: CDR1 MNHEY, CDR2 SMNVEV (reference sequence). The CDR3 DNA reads TGTGCCAGCAGTCCCATCTCGACGGGGATGGGACCCTACGAGCAGTACTTC. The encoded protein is CASSPISTGMGPYEQYF.

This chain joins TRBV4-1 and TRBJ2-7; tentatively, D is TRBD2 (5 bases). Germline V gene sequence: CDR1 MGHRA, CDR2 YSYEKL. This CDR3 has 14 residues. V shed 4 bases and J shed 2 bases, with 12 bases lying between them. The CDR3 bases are TGCGCCAGCAGCCCATTGGGAGAGACCTACGAGCAGTACTTC. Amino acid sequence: CASSPLGETYEQYF.

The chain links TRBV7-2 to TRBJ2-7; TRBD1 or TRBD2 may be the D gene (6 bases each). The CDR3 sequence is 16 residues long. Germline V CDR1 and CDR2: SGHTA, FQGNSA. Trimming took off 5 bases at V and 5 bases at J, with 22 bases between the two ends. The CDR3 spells CASSGRGLGYLNEQYF. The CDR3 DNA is TGTGCCAGCAGCGGTCGGGGGCTAGGTTATTTAAACGAGCAGTACTTC.

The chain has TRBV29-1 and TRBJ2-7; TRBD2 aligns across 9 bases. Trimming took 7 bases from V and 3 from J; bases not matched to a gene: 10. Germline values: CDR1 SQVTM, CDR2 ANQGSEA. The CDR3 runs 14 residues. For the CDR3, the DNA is TGCAGCGCCCTACTAGCGGGCGGTTACTACGAGCAGTACTTC. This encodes CSALLAGGYYEQYF.

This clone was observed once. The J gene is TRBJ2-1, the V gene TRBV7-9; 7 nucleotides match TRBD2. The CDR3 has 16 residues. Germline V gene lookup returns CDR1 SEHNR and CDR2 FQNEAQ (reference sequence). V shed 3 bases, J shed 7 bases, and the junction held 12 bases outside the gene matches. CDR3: CASSFGGTMPFNEQFF. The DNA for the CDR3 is TGTGCCAGCAGCTTCGGTGGGACTATGCCTTTTAATGAGCAGTTCTTC.

CDR3 loop: CATWDGGLSYEQYF. DNA for the CDR3: TGTGCCACCTGGGACGGGGGCCTCTCCTACGAGCAGTACTTC. This sequence joins TRBV10-3 and TRBJ2-7; D is possibly TRBD1 or TRBD2 (6 bases each). Germline V gene sequence: CDR1 ENHRY, CDR2 SYGVKD. Trimming pared 10 bases from V and 0 bases from J, leaving 16 bases between. CDR3 size: 14 residues.

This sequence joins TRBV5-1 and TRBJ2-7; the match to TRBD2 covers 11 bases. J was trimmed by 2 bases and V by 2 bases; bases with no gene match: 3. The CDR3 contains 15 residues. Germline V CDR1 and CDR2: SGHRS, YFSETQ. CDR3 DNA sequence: TGCGCCAGCAGCTTTCTAGCGGGAGGAACCTACGAGCAGTACTTC. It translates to CASSFLAGGTYEQYF.

The CDR3 is CASSPLGARSEQYF. CDR3 DNA sequence: TGTGCCAGCAGTCCCCTGGGGGCTCGGTCCGAGCAGTACTTC. V and J are TRBV7-9 and TRBJ2-7, with D perhaps TRBD1 (6 bases). The CDR3 spans 14 residues. Deletions cut 6 bases from V and 6 bases from J, with 18 bases between. Germline values: CDR1 SEHNR, CDR2 FQNEAQ (reference sequence).

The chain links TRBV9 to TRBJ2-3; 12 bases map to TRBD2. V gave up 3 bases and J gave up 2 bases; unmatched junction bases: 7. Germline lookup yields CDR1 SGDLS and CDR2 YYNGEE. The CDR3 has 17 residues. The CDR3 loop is CASSDPTSGSVTDTQYF. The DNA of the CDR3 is TGTGCCAGCAGCGACCCGACTAGCGGGAGTGTCACAGATACGCAGTATTTT.

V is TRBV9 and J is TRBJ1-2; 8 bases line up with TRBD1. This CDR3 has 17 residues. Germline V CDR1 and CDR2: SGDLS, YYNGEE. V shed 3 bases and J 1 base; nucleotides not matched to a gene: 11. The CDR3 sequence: CASSASNRGVINYGYTF. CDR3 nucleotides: TGTGCCAGCAGCGCAAGTAACAGGGGGGTCATTAACTATGGCTACACCTTC.

This CDR3 reads CASSPRQGLSGDTEAFF. CDR3 nucleotide sequence: TGTGCCAGCAGCCCCCGGCAGGGGCTGAGTGGGGACACTGAAGCTTTCTTT. The chain recombines TRBV14 with TRBJ1-1, with D possibly TRBD1 on 6 matching bases. From germline, CDR1 is SGHDN and CDR2 FVKESK. V was shortened by 4 bases and J by 3 bases, with 21 bases between the two germline ends. The length of the CDR3 is 17 residues.

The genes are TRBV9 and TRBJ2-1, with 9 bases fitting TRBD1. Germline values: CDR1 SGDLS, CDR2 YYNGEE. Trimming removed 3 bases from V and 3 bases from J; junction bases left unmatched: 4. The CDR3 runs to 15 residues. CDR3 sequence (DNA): TGTGCCAGCAGCGAAACAGGGGGCTACTACAATGAGCAGTTCTTC. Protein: CASSETGGYYNEQFF.

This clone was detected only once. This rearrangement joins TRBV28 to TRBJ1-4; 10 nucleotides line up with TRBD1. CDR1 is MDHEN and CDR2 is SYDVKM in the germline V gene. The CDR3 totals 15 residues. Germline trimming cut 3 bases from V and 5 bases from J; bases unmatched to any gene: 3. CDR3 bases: TGTGCCAGCAGTTTTTGGACAGGGGGAAATGAAAAACTGTTTTTT. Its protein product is CASSFWTGGNEKLFF.

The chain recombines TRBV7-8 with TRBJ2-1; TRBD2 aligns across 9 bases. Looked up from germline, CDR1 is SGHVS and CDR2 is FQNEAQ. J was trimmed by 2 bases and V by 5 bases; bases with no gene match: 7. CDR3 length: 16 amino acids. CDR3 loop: CASSPISGSAYNEQFF. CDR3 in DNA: TGTGCCAGCAGCCCCATTAGCGGGAGTGCCTACAATGAGCAGTTCTTC.

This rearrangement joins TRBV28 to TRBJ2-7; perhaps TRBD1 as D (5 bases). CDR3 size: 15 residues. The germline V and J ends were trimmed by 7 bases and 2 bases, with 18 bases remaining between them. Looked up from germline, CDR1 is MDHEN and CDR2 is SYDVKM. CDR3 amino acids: CASTLSPGITYEQYF. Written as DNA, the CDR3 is TGTGCCAGCACTCTGAGCCCAGGGATTACCTACGAGCAGTACTTC.